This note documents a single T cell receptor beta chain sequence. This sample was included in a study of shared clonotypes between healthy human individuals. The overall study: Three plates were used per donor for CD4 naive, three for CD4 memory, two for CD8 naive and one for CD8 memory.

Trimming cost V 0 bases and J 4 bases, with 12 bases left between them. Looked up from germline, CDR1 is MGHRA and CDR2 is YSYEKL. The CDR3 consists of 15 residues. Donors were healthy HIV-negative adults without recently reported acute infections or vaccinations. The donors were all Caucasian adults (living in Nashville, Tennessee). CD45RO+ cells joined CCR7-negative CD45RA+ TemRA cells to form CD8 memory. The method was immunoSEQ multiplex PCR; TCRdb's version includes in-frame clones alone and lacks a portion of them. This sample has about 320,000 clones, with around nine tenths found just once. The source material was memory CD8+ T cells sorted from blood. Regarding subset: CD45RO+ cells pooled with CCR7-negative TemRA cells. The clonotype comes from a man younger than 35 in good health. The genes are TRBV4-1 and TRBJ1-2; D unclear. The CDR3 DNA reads TGCGCCAGCAGCCAAGAGGCCAGAAAAACCTATGGCTACACCTTC. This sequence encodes CASSQEARKTYGYTF.